The 32 T cell receptor beta chains listed next were all sequenced from one sample in a study of cytomegalovirus exposure and HLA in healthy donors. It was with 60 Vbeta and 13 Jbeta primers that the PCR ran. TCRdb keeps only in-frame clones here, not all; method: immunoSEQ multiplex PCR. This repertoire shows approximately 110,000 clones, around 73% found once; its top ten account for roughly 8.2%. The sequencing sample was made of PBMCs. The receptors were gathered from a woman between 35 and 50 years old in good health and CMV-seropositive.

The rearrangement links TRBV19 to TRBJ1-2; 8 nucleotides line up with TRBD1. CDR3 size: 14 residues. J was trimmed by 8 bases and V by 4 bases; bases with no gene match: 9. Germline V gene lookup returns CDR1 LNHDA and CDR2 SQIVND (reference sequence). The CDR3 region is CASSTDRALLGYTF. The DNA of the CDR3 is TGTGCCAGTAGTACGGACAGGGCGCTTTTGGGCTACACCTTC.

The chain joins TRBV4-1 to TRBJ1-3; 7 bases map to TRBD1. The CDR3 totals 14 residues. J was trimmed by 4 bases and V by 2 bases; bases with no gene match: 2. Germline lookup yields CDR1 MGHRA and CDR2 YSYEKL. For the CDR3, the DNA is TGCGCCAGCAGCCAACAAGGGGGCGGAAACACCATATATTTT. Translation: CASSQQGGGNTIYF.

The chain combines TRBV5-1 with TRBJ1-1; D remains ambiguous. CDR1 and CDR2 (germline): SGHRS, YFSETQ. The germline V and J ends were trimmed by 1 base and 5 bases, with 9 bases remaining between them. The CDR3 totals 13 residues. The CDR3: CASSLISQTEAFF. DNA for the CDR3: TGCGCCAGCAGCTTGATCAGTCAAACTGAAGCTTTCTTT.

CDR3 sequence (DNA): TGTGCCAGCAGCCAAGACCCGGGTAGCACTGAAGCTTTCTTT. It yields the protein CASSQDPGSTEAFF. The chain recombines TRBV14 with TRBJ1-1; no clear D gene. Trimming stripped 0 bases from V and 4 bases from J, with 9 bases between. The germline V gene encodes CDR1 SGHDN and CDR2 FVKESK. The CDR3 covers 14 residues.

J is TRBJ1-2 and V is TRBV19, with 8 nucleotides matching TRBD1. The trim removed 5 bases at V and 4 bases at J, leaving 9 bases unmatched. The CDR3 runs to 15 residues. Germline CDR1 reads LNHDA; CDR2 reads SQIVND (reference sequence). DNA of the CDR3: TGTGCCAGTAGTTTTAATCGACAGGGGAGCTATGGCTACACCTTC. Residues: CASSFNRQGSYGYTF.

The chain uses TRBV27 and TRBJ2-3; D is ambiguous. The CDR3 covers 13 residues. V was clipped by 3 bases and J by 4 bases, with 8 bases between them. Germline CDR1 MNHEY, CDR2 SMNVEV (reference sequence). CDR3 residues: CASSFSGPDTQYF. CDR3 bases: TGTGCCAGCAGTTTCTCGGGTCCAGATACGCAGTATTTT.

V is TRBV4-3 and J is TRBJ1-4, with unresolved D. Per germline, CDR1 LGHNA and CDR2 YSLEER. The V end lost 0 bases, the J end lost 4 bases, and 12 bases lay between the germline ends. This CDR3 has 16 residues. This CDR3 reads CASSQDATVYNEKLFF. CDR3 coding DNA: TGCGCCAGCAGCCAAGATGCAACGGTTTATAATGAAAAACTGTTTTTT.

This CDR3 is CASSPRQDTQYF. CDR3 coding DNA: TGCGCCAGCAGCCCTCGACAGGATACGCAGTATTTT. This sequence joins TRBV5-1 and TRBJ2-3; a possible D gene is TRBD1 (5 bases). In germline, CDR1 is SGHRS, CDR2 YFSETQ. V dropped 4 bases and J dropped 6 bases, with 9 bases sitting between them. The CDR3 has 12 residues. The full variable domain, completed using reference TRBV5-1 and TRBJ2-3, is KAGVTQTPRYLIKTRGQQVTLSCSPISGHRSVSWYQQTPGQGLQFLFEYFSETQRNKGNFPGRFSGRQFSNSRSEMNVSTLELGDSALYLCASSPRQDTQYFGPGTRLTVL.

The rearrangement joins TRBV10-3 to TRBJ2-7; tentatively, D is TRBD1 (6 bases). Germline assignment: CDR1 ENHRY and CDR2 SYGVKD. The ends were cut back, 3 bases at V and 4 bases at J, with 16 bases in the middle. This CDR3 has 15 amino acids. The chain's CDR3 is CAISDTSGDPYEQYF. The CDR3 DNA sequence: TGTGCCATCAGTGATACATCAGGGGACCCTTACGAGCAGTACTTC.

The V call is TRBV11-3, the J call TRBJ1-1, with TRBD1 as a possible D gene (5 bases). Germline CDR1 and CDR2: SGHNT and YENEEA. The V gene lost 4 bases and the J gene lost 6 bases, with 12 bases spanning the gap. The CDR3 covers 13 residues. CDR3 sequence reads: CASSSMRDSEAFF. In DNA, the CDR3 is TGTGCCAGCAGCTCGATGCGGGACTCTGAAGCTTTCTTT.

This chain links TRBV11-3 with TRBJ2-7, with a weak D call TRBD1 (6 bases). The V gene's germline CDR1 is SGHNT and CDR2 YENEEA. The CDR3 has 15 residues. Trimming cost V 1 base and J 0 bases, with 10 bases left between them. CDR3 sequence reads: CASSLGQASSYEQYF. The CDR3 nucleotides read TGTGCCAGCAGCTTAGGACAGGCAAGCTCCTACGAGCAGTACTTC.

The V and J genes are TRBV6-1 and TRBJ2-5; D might be TRBD1 (5 bases). The CDR3 spans 14 residues. The V and J ends lost 3 bases and 5 bases respectively, with 13 bases between them. CDR1 and CDR2 (germline): MNHNS, SASEGT. The CDR3 is CASSDGRVRETQYF. The CDR3 DNA sequence: TGTGCCAGCAGTGATGGCAGGGTCCGGGAGACCCAGTACTTC.

J is TRBJ2-1 and V is TRBV15; D is perhaps TRBD2 (6 bases). The CDR3 covers 16 residues. Germline CDR1 and CDR2: LNHNV and YYDKDF (reference sequence). Trimming left V 2 bases short and J 7 bases short, with 18 bases between. This CDR3 is CATSRTSSDWVNEQFF. CDR3 sequence (DNA): TGTGCCACCAGCAGAACTTCTAGCGATTGGGTGAATGAGCAGTTCTTC.

This chain connects TRBV4-3 to TRBJ1-1, with D uncertain. The CDR3 is 13 amino acids. V lost 3 bases and J lost 3, with 8 bases in between. From germline, CDR1 is LGHNA and CDR2 YSLEER. The CDR3 here is CASSQGADTEAFF. The CDR3 bases are TGCGCCAGCAGCCAGGGTGCGGACACTGAAGCTTTCTTT.

This clone has a single count. The rearrangement joins TRBV2 to TRBJ2-5; no reliable D call. The CDR3 length is 13 residues. Germline V gene lookup returns CDR1 SNHLY and CDR2 FYNNEI. The V gene lost 5 bases and the J gene lost 4 bases, with 11 bases spanning the gap. CDR3 sequence (DNA): TGTGCCAGCAGTTTACCGGGTGGAGAGACCCAGTACTTC. Protein sequence: CASSLPGGETQYF.

This clone has a handful of counts. The chain combines TRBV19 with TRBJ1-6; 10 nucleotides align to TRBD1. Germline V gene sequence: CDR1 LNHDA, CDR2 SQIVND (reference sequence). The trim removed 8 bases at V and 14 bases at J, leaving 9 bases unmatched. CDR3 length: 13 amino acids. CDR3 DNA sequence: TGTGCCAGTCGAGGACAGGGGGACACCACCCTCCACTTT. It translates to CASRGQGDTTLHF.

The chain combines TRBV29-1 with TRBJ2-7; TRBD1 might be the D (6 bases). The CDR3 is 14 residues long. The V end lost 6 bases, the J end lost 0 bases, and 15 bases lay between the germline ends. Germline-derived CDR1 and CDR2 are SQVTM and ANQGSEA. The CDR3 DNA follows: TGCAGCGTCGGGACAACTAGGGGCTCCTACGAGCAGTACTTC. This encodes CSVGTTRGSYEQYF.

CDR3 sequence reads: CASSATRDRDNNEQFF. The CDR3 nucleotides are TGTGCCAGCAGCGCGACGAGGGACAGGGACAACAATGAGCAGTTCTTC. The chain employs TRBV9 and TRBJ2-1, with TRBD1 matching 9 bases. The V gene end was trimmed by 3 bases and the J gene end by 5 bases; junction bases not matched to a gene: 9. The length of the CDR3 is 16 residues. Germline V lookup: CDR1 SGDLS, CDR2 YYNGEE.

This chain connects TRBV5-1 to TRBJ1-6, with D maybe TRBD1 (5 bases). Per the germline V gene, CDR1 is SGHRS and CDR2 is YFSETQ. This CDR3 region has 14 residues. V lost 5 bases, J lost 7 bases, and 13 bases lay in between. CDR3 residues: CASRRGELNSPLHF. The CDR3 nucleotides are TGCGCCAGCAGGCGGGGGGAGTTGAATTCACCCCTCCACTTT.

This sequence joins TRBV29-1 and TRBJ2-7, with TRBD1 identical over 8 bases. In germline, CDR1 is SQVTM, CDR2 ANQGSEA. With 6 bases clipped from V and 3 bases from J, the junction kept 10 bases outside the gene matches. This CDR3 comprises 14 residues. CDR3 nucleotides: TGCAGCGTCCAAAAGGACAGGGTAATCTACGAGCAGTACTTC. This translates into CSVQKDRVIYEQYF.

As concerns this clone: A read error may account for a junction end that differs from germline. The rearrangement joins TRBV10-3 to TRBJ2-3; D gene ambiguous. The CDR3 is 13 residues long. Germline V gene data show CDR1 as ENHRY and CDR2 as SYGVKD. CDR3 in DNA: TGTACCATCAGAGATTCAGGCCCAGATACGCAGTATTTT. Encoded protein: CTIRDSGPDTQYF.

The rearrangement links TRBV6-5 to TRBJ2-7; D possibly corresponds to TRBD2 (5 bases). CDR1 and CDR2 from the germline V gene are MNHEY and SVGAGI. V was clipped by 2 bases and J by 6 bases, with 5 bases between them. This CDR3 comprises 11 residues. The CDR3 is CASSYAGEQYF. DNA for the CDR3: TGTGCCAGCAGTTACGCGGGCGAGCAGTACTTC.

The chain recombines TRBV4-3 with TRBJ1-5; D not certain. V was cut by 0 bases and J by 0 bases, with 12 bases left in between. Germline V gene data show CDR1 as LGHNA and CDR2 as YSLEER. CDR3 length: 17 residues. The CDR3: CASSQDAEGVSNQPQHF. CDR3 DNA sequence: TGCGCCAGCAGCCAAGACGCCGAGGGAGTTAGCAATCAGCCCCAGCATTTT.

This rearrangement joins TRBV29-1 to TRBJ1-2; maybe TRBD1 (5 bases). The germline V and J ends were trimmed by 4 bases and 10 bases, with 19 bases remaining between them. This CDR3 comprises 13 residues. In germline, CDR1 is SQVTM, CDR2 ANQGSEA. The CDR3 here is CSVVGPGNSNYTF. The CDR3 nucleotides read TGCAGCGTTGTGGGTCCAGGGAATTCAAACTACACCTTC.

V is TRBV7-9 and J is TRBJ1-1, with 10 bases identical to TRBD1. This CDR3 spans 13 amino acids. V trimming: 3 bases; J trimming: 11 bases; junction bases outside the gene matches: 6. CDR1 SEHNR and CDR2 FQNEAQ come from the germline V gene (reference sequence). The CDR3 DNA sequence: TGTGCCAGCAGCTTTCCGGGACAGGGGATTGCTTTCTTT. Its translation is CASSFPGQGIAFF.

This clone was counted only a few times. The chain uses TRBV11-3 and TRBJ2-2, with 8 bases fitting TRBD1. Per the germline V gene, CDR1 is SGHNT and CDR2 is YENEEA. The CDR3 loop spans 15 amino acids. Trimming cost V 5 bases and J 3 bases; bases outside gene matches: 5. CDR3 amino acids: CASSADRDDTGELFF. The CDR3 region has the DNA TGTGCCAGCAGCGCGGACAGGGACGACACCGGGGAGCTGTTTTTT.

Comment on this clone: One end of the junction fails to match germline, which may point to a read error. In nucleotides, the CDR3 is TGTGCCAGCAGCTTAGGTATCTCTAGCGTAGACTTC. It is translated as CASSLGISSVDF. The rearrangement joins TRBV7-9 to TRBJ2-7, with D tentatively TRBD2 (6 bases). From germline, CDR1 is SEHNR and CDR2 FQNEAQ (reference sequence). The CDR3 length is 12 residues.

The chain joins TRBV9 to TRBJ2-3; 10 nucleotides line up with TRBD2. The V gene end was trimmed by 3 bases and the J gene end by 1 base; junction bases not matched to a gene: 14. CDR1 is SGDLS and CDR2 is YYNGEE in the germline V gene. This CDR3 contains 19 residues. The CDR3 sequence is CASSAEGWLAGGGTDTQYF. CDR3 bases: TGTGCCAGCAGCGCGGAGGGCTGGTTAGCGGGGGGCGGCACAGATACGCAGTATTTT.

The V call is TRBV7-2, the J call TRBJ2-7; 8 bases match TRBD1. Losses at the gene ends were 0 bases for V and 5 bases for J; bases not matched to a gene: 6. The CDR3 has 15 residues. CDR1 is SGHTA, CDR2 FQGNSA, per germline. The CDR3: CASSLAATGANEQYF. The CDR3 DNA reads as TGTGCCAGCAGCTTAGCAGCGACAGGGGCAAACGAGCAGTACTTC. The entire variable domain, with the rest obtained from reference TRBV7-2 and TRBJ2-7, is as follows: GAGVSQSPSNKVTEKGKDVELRCDPISGHTALYWYRQSLGQGLEFLIYFQGNSAPDKSGLPSDRFSAERTGGSVSTLTIQRTQQEDSAVYLCASSLAATGANEQYFGPGTRLTVT.

J is TRBJ2-7 and V is TRBV4-2, with TRBD1 matching over 10 bases. Germline V CDR1 and CDR2: LGHNA, YNFKEQ. This CDR3 is 15 amino acids long. With V trimmed by 3 bases and J by 6 bases, 8 bases remained unmatched. The CDR3 is CASSQVGQGGGEQYF. CDR3 in DNA: TGTGCCAGCAGCCAGGTAGGACAGGGGGGCGGCGAGCAGTACTTC.

A single count supports this clone. The chain joins TRBV6-5 to TRBJ1-5; D is ambiguous. The CDR3 is 13 amino acids. Germline assignment: CDR1 MNHEY and CDR2 SVGAGI. Deletions cut 6 bases from V and 0 bases from J, with 6 bases between. CDR3 protein: CASREYSNQPQHF. CDR3 DNA sequence: TGTGCCAGCAGGGAGTATAGCAATCAGCCCCAGCATTTT.

V and J are TRBV28 and TRBJ2-7; 10 bases map to TRBD2. Looked up from germline, CDR1 is MDHEN and CDR2 is SYDVKM. With 3 bases clipped from V and 6 bases from J, the junction kept 11 bases outside the gene matches. The CDR3 consists of 16 residues. CDR3 protein: CASSLIAGGSSGEQYF. CDR3 DNA: TGTGCCAGCAGTTTGATAGCGGGGGGTTCGAGCGGCGAGCAGTACTTC.